A single sample gave rise to the 28 T cell receptor beta chains below, sequenced in a study of shared clonotypes between healthy human individuals. Data came from immunoSEQ multiplex PCR; TCRdb stores just in-frame clones and leaves some out. The sample has 2 million to 2.5 million clones, 80% to 95% seen once. Input material: naive CD4+ T cells from PBMCs. Subset here: CD45RA+ positively selected. All receptors derive from a man between 18 and 35 years old in good health. Some clones in this sample may be carry-over from other donors' samples.

The genes are TRBV15 and TRBJ1-1; no definite D call. Looked up from germline, CDR1 is LNHNV and CDR2 is YYDKDF (reference sequence). This CDR3 contains 13 residues. V was trimmed by 0 bases and J by 11 bases, leaving 13 bases between them. Written as DNA, the CDR3 is TGTGCCACCAGCAGAGAGGGAGCACTATCGGCTTTCTTT. It translates to CATSREGALSAFF.

This sequence joins TRBV6-6 and TRBJ1-2; possible D gene TRBD1, 5 bases. Germline V gene lookup returns CDR1 MNHNY and CDR2 SVGAGI (reference sequence). V was shortened by 7 bases and J by 2 bases, with 17 bases between the two germline ends. The CDR3 sequence is 15 residues long. For the CDR3, the DNA is TGTGCCAGCATCATGCTAGGGGACGGCAACTATGGCTACACCTTC. Translation: CASIMLGDGNYGYTF.

This rearrangement joins TRBV4-2 to TRBJ1-2; TRBD1 is a possible D gene (5 bases). Trimming removed 4 bases from V and 7 bases from J, with 31 bases in between. This CDR3 is 19 amino acids long. Germline loops: CDR1 LGHNA, CDR2 YNFKEQ. The CDR3 sequence is CASSPVTNIGETREVGYTF. Written as DNA, the CDR3 is TGTGCCAGCAGCCCGGTCACCAATATAGGGGAAACCAGGGAAGTTGGCTACACCTTC.

With respect to this clone: A read error may account for a junction end that differs from germline. This sequence joins TRBV5-3 and TRBJ2-3; D gene uncertain. TRBV5-3 belongs to the ORF category, with a function that is uncertain. This CDR3 contains 13 residues. The CDR3 sequence is CASSLLGTDTQYF. The CDR3 nucleotides are TGTGCCAGCAGCTTGCTGGGGACAGATACGCAGTATTTT.

The CDR3 sequence: CASRVSGNYNEQFF. CDR3 DNA sequence: TGTGCCAGCAGAGTTAGCGGGAATTACAATGAGCAGTTCTTC. V usage is TRBV2 and J usage is TRBJ2-1, with TRBD2 identical over 8 bases. Looked up from germline, CDR1 is SNHLY and CDR2 is FYNNEI. This CDR3 is 14 amino acids long. V shed 6 bases and J 4 bases; nucleotides not matched to a gene: 5.

The gene calls are TRBV6-1 and TRBJ2-2; TRBD2 is a possible D gene (5 bases). This CDR3 is built from 13 residues. The V gene's germline CDR1 is MNHNS and CDR2 SASEGT. The V end lost 11 bases, the J end lost 5 bases, and 15 bases lay between the germline ends. The CDR3 DNA reads TGTGCCCTCCGGTACGGGAAAACCGGGGAGCTGTTTTTT. It yields the protein CALRYGKTGELFF.

The J gene is TRBJ1-1, the V gene TRBV9; D remains unclear. Trimming removed 0 bases at V and 0 bases at J, with 9 bases between. The germline gives CDR1 SGDLS, CDR2 YYNGEE. The length of the CDR3 is 15 residues. CDR3 sequence reads: CASSVGAVMNTEAFF. In DNA form, the CDR3 reads TGTGCCAGCAGCGTAGGGGCGGTGATGAACACTGAAGCTTTCTTT.

The chain is built from TRBV28 and TRBJ2-7; 9 positions match TRBD1. This CDR3 is 14 amino acids long. Germline V gives CDR1 MDHEN, CDR2 SYDVKM. The V and J ends lost 1 base and 5 bases, in that order; junction bases with no gene match: 3. The CDR3 sequence is CASSLYRGRDEQYF. In nucleotides, the CDR3 is TGTGCCAGCAGTTTATACAGGGGGCGCGACGAGCAGTACTTC.

This sequence joins TRBV7-9 and TRBJ2-2; D possibly corresponds to TRBD2 (7 bases). V was shortened by 7 bases and J by 4 bases, with 16 bases between the two germline ends. The CDR3 runs to 15 residues. Per the germline V gene, CDR1 is SEHNR and CDR2 is FQNEAQ (reference sequence). DNA of the CDR3: TGTGCCAGCACCATGGGGGGGCAGGGCACCGGGGAGCTGTTTTTT. This sequence encodes CASTMGGQGTGELFF.

The rearrangement uses TRBV5-1 and TRBJ1-4, with 8 bases lining up with TRBD1. The germline gives CDR1 SGHRS, CDR2 YFSETQ. The CDR3 extends over 14 amino acids. The junction had 5 bases not matched to a gene; V was cut back by 4 bases and J by 6 bases. In DNA form, the CDR3 reads TGCGCCAGCAGCCGGACAGGGATTGATGAAAAACTGTTTTTT. It translates to CASSRTGIDEKLFF.

V gene TRBV27 combines with J gene TRBJ2-1, with 9 bases identical to TRBD2. This CDR3 spans 16 amino acids. CDR1 MNHEY and CDR2 SMNVEV come from the germline V gene (reference sequence). The ends lost 5 bases at V and 9 bases at J; junction bases unmatched: 14. In DNA form, the CDR3 reads TGTGCCAGCAGTCCAATCCTCAGCGGGAGGAACAGTGAGCAGTTCTTC. It translates to CASSPILSGRNSEQFF.

This chain links TRBV7-9 with TRBJ1-1, with 7 bases that match TRBD1. Germline V gene sequence: CDR1 SEHNR, CDR2 FQNEAQ (reference sequence). V lost 6 bases to trimming and J lost 1 base; unmatched junction nucleotides: 8. This CDR3 has 15 amino acids. CDR3 protein: CASSLQGRANTEAFF. CDR3 DNA: TGTGCCAGCAGTTTACAGGGGAGAGCGAACACTGAAGCTTTCTTT.

This sequence joins TRBV27 and TRBJ2-7; D call uncertain. This CDR3 has 13 residues. Germline CDR1 is MNHEY and CDR2 is SMNVEV (reference sequence). V was trimmed by 1 base and J by 4 bases, leaving 8 bases between them. This chain's CDR3 is CASSLFPRYEQYF. The CDR3 DNA reads TGTGCCAGCAGTTTATTTCCCAGGTACGAGCAGTACTTC.

This clone was counted once. The V call is TRBV7-8, the J call TRBJ2-2, with 14 bases lining up with TRBD2. CDR1 is SGHVS and CDR2 is FQNEAQ in the germline V gene. The CDR3 totals 20 residues. V gave up 1 base and J gave up 4 bases; unmatched junction bases: 11. For the CDR3, the DNA is TGTGCCAGCAGCTTAGGGCGACTAGCGGGAGGGCCTCGGGGCACCGGGGAGCTGTTTTTT. The encoded protein is CASSLGRLAGGPRGTGELFF.

The CDR3 protein is CASSYRVTGHTGELFF. For the CDR3, the DNA is TGTGCCAGCAGTTACCGCGTGACAGGCCATACCGGGGAGCTGTTTTTT. The chain employs TRBV6-5 and TRBJ2-2, with a tentative D call TRBD1 (6 bases). From germline, CDR1 is MNHEY and CDR2 SVGAGI. Trimming left V 2 bases short and J 5 bases short, with 15 bases between. The CDR3 contains 16 residues.

The chain has TRBV28 and TRBJ2-7; TRBD2 is a possible D gene (6 bases). Trimming stripped 4 bases from V and 3 bases from J, with 13 bases between. CDR1 and CDR2 (germline): MDHEN, SYDVKM. The CDR3 runs 14 residues. The CDR3 is CASSSPGTHYEQYF. In DNA form, the CDR3 reads TGTGCCAGCAGTTCCCCAGGGACTCACTACGAGCAGTACTTC.

The chain joins TRBV9 to TRBJ2-3; possibly TRBD2 for D (6 bases). Per the germline V gene, CDR1 is SGDLS and CDR2 is YYNGEE. Trimming pared 4 bases from V and 7 bases from J, leaving 25 bases between. The CDR3 contains 17 residues. The chain's CDR3 is CASSTSGFGGPINTQYF. CDR3 in DNA: TGTGCCAGCAGCACTTCCGGGTTCGGGGGACCGATAAATACGCAGTATTTT.

The chain links TRBV7-9 to TRBJ1-2; 9 nucleotides agree with TRBD1. The CDR3 sequence is 14 residues long. V shed 5 bases and J 4 bases; nucleotides not matched to a gene: 5. CDR1 and CDR2 (germline): SEHNR, FQNEAQ (reference sequence). CDR3 DNA sequence: TGTGCCAGCAGCCACCGGGACAGGGTCTATGGCTACACCTTC. Protein product: CASSHRDRVYGYTF. Full variable domain (rest looked up from reference TRBV7-9 and TRBJ1-2): DTGVSQNPRHKITKRGQNVTFRCDPISEHNRLYWYRQTLGQGPEFLTYFQNEAQLEKSRLLSDRFSAERPKGSFSTLEIQRTEQGDSAMYLCASSHRDRVYGYTFGSGTRLTVV.

The genes are TRBV12-5 and TRBJ2-5, with 7 bases that match TRBD1. The CDR3 consists of 15 residues. Germline trimming cut 5 bases from V and 4 bases from J; bases unmatched to any gene: 10. Germline lookup yields CDR1 LGHNT and CDR2 FRNRAP. The CDR3 region is CASGLGTARVETQYF. CDR3 sequence (DNA): TGTGCTAGTGGTCTCGGGACAGCAAGAGTAGAGACCCAGTACTTC.

This clone was seen just once. This chain links TRBV18 with TRBJ1-5; no definite D call. The germline V gene encodes CDR1 KGHSH and CDR2 LQKENI. Trimming left V 3 bases short and J 0 bases short, with 9 bases between. CDR3 length equals 15 residues. CDR3 protein: CASSPGVDSNQPQHF. In nucleotides, the CDR3 is TGTGCCAGCTCACCCGGCGTAGATAGCAATCAGCCCCAGCATTTT.

A few counts support this clone. This sample includes further DNA sequences coding for the same CDR3. The genes are TRBV14 and TRBJ1-2; 9 positions agree with TRBD1. The length of the CDR3 is 15 residues. V shed 1 base, J shed 5 bases, and the junction held 5 bases outside the gene matches. CDR1 SGHDN and CDR2 FVKESK come from the germline V gene. CDR3 loop: CASSQAGTGPYGYTF. The CDR3 nucleotides read TGTGCCAGCAGCCAAGCGGGGACAGGGCCATATGGCTACACCTTC.

This chain uses TRBV7-9 with TRBJ1-1; 9 bases are shared with TRBD1. With V trimmed by 5 bases and J by 4 bases, 5 bases remained unmatched. Germline-derived CDR1 and CDR2 are SEHNR and FQNEAQ (reference sequence). This CDR3 contains 14 residues. DNA of the CDR3: TGTGCCAGCAGCCGGGGACAGGGAGTCACTGAAGCTTTCTTT. Translated, it gives CASSRGQGVTEAFF. The complete variable domain, with remaining parts taken from reference TRBV7-9 and TRBJ1-1, reads DTGVSQNPRHKITKRGQNVTFRCDPISEHNRLYWYRQTLGQGPEFLTYFQNEAQLEKSRLLSDRFSAERPKGSFSTLEIQRTEQGDSAMYLCASSRGQGVTEAFFGQGTRLTVV.

V gene TRBV5-8 combines with J gene TRBJ2-7; no reliable D call. Trimming cost V 0 bases and J 6 bases, with 13 bases left between them. Germline lookup yields CDR1 SGHTS and CDR2 YDEGEE. This CDR3 has 14 residues. The CDR3 sequence is CASSLDLVVGEQYF. The CDR3 nucleotides read TGTGCCAGCAGCTTGGATCTGGTAGTCGGCGAGCAGTACTTC.

A few counts support this clone. This chain uses TRBV2 with TRBJ1-2, with D uncertain. With 3 bases removed from V and 3 bases from J, the gap between germline ends came to 14 bases. The germline gives CDR1 SNHLY, CDR2 FYNNEI. The CDR3 is made up of 15 amino acids. The CDR3 region is CASSERSALHYGYTF. The CDR3 bases are TGTGCCAGCAGTGAGAGGTCGGCTCTACACTATGGCTACACCTTC.

This chain uses TRBV29-1 with TRBJ2-1; the D is unclear. The CDR3 spans 13 residues. In germline, CDR1 is SQVTM, CDR2 ANQGSEA. Trimming cost V 4 bases and J 0 bases, with 7 bases left between them. The CDR3 sequence: CSVGAVSYNEQFF. CDR3 DNA: TGCAGCGTTGGGGCAGTCTCCTACAATGAGCAGTTCTTC.

The CDR3 DNA follows: TGTGCCAGCAGTTTAAGGGGGCGTGCCGGAGACACCATATATTTT. Its translation: CASSLRGRAGDTIYF. The chain employs TRBV28 and TRBJ1-3; TRBD1 agrees at 7 bases. The CDR3 covers 15 residues. From germline, CDR1 is MDHEN and CDR2 SYDVKM. V lost 2 bases, J lost 8 bases, and 9 bases stayed unmatched.

The V and J genes are TRBV5-1 and TRBJ1-4; a weak D match, TRBD1 (5 bases). Germline loops: CDR1 SGHRS, CDR2 YFSETQ. The CDR3 loop spans 15 amino acids. Trimming removed 4 bases at V and 6 bases at J, with 16 bases between. The CDR3 here is CASSLDSHGYEKLFF. The DNA for the CDR3 is TGCGCCAGCAGCCTTGACAGTCACGGCTATGAAAAACTGTTTTTT.

The rearrangement links TRBV19 to TRBJ2-1; 10 bases align to TRBD2. CDR1 and CDR2 from the germline V gene are LNHDA and SQIVND (reference sequence). The CDR3 covers 14 residues. The V segment lost 3 bases and the J segment 10 bases; nucleotides outside the gene matches: 6. The CDR3 nucleotides read TGTGCCAGTAGTATCCTTAGCGGGAGGAGAGAGCAGTTCTTC. Its translation is CASSILSGRREQFF. Supplemented by reference TRBV19 and TRBJ2-1, the full variable domain reads DGGITQSPKYLFRKEGQNVTLSCEQNLNHDAMYWYRQDPGQGLRLIYYSQIVNDFQKGDIAEGYSVSREKKESFPLTVTSAQKNPTAFYLCASSILSGRREQFFGPGTRLTVL.